Listed here are 3 T cell receptor beta chains from one sample, sequenced in a study of blood T cell repertoires in COVID-19. Clones were read by immunoSEQ multiplex PCR, and TCRdb kept only the in-frame ones, dropping some. The sample includes under 75,000 clones, almost 90% of them seen just once. Sequenced input: peripheral blood. These receptors all come from a woman over 75 with active COVID-19.

The chain joins TRBV20-1 to TRBJ2-4; 7 bases are a match to TRBD2. CDR3 length: 14 residues. V gave up 3 bases and J gave up 8 bases; unmatched junction bases: 10. Germline loops: CDR1 DFQATT, CDR2 SNEGSKA (reference sequence). In nucleotides, the CDR3 is TGCAGTGCTAGTTCACGGGTGAGCGGGGACATTCAGTACTTC. Translated, it gives CSASSRVSGDIQYF.

The chain uses TRBV14 and TRBJ1-2; tentatively, D is TRBD1 (6 bases). The CDR3 totals 15 residues. V was pared by 4 bases and J by 4 bases, with 16 bases between. Germline-derived CDR1 and CDR2 are SGHDN and FVKESK. CDR3 DNA: TGTGCCAGCAGCCCGGGGCGGGGGCGCGTCTATGGCTACACCTTC. Amino acid sequence: CASSPGRGRVYGYTF.

CDR3 nucleotides: TGTGCCAGCAGCGTCGGCCATGGGGCGGCAGAGACCCAGTACTTC. Protein product: CASSVGHGAAETQYF. This chain uses TRBV2 with TRBJ2-5, with D tentatively TRBD1 (5 bases). CDR3 length: 15 amino acids. Looked up from germline, CDR1 is SNHLY and CDR2 is FYNNEI. V lost 6 bases to trimming and J lost 4 bases, with 18 bases between them.